Listed here are 23 T cell receptor beta chains from one sample, sequenced in a study of identical twins. In TCRdb, the 5' RACE reads were re-called with MiXCR into one record per CDR3 protein. The sample shows about 550,000 distinct CDR3 sequences, around 20% of them seen only once. This sample was also put to use in a study of yellow fever vaccine responses in identical twins.

Material for sequencing was CD4+ T cells sorted from blood. These receptors were collected from a young woman in good health.

This clonotype showed up just a few times. J is TRBJ2-1 and V is TRBV18; a possible D gene is TRBD2 (6 bases). The CDR3 consists of 14 residues. The V and J ends lost 7 bases and 3 bases respectively, with 13 bases between them. CDR1 is KGHSH and CDR2 is LQKENI in the germline V gene. The CDR3 loop is CASFPGVGYNEQFF. The CDR3 DNA sequence: TGTGCCAGCTTTCCGGGGGTTGGCTACAATGAGCAGTTCTTC.

This clonotype was observed a few times. V is TRBV7-9 and J is TRBJ2-3, with 10 bases that match TRBD1. With V trimmed by 4 bases and J by 5 bases, 6 bases remained unmatched. The CDR3 contains 15 residues. Germline CDR1 reads SEHNR; CDR2 reads FQNEAQ (reference sequence). The CDR3 here is CASSWTGGIGDTQYF. The CDR3 DNA reads TGTGCCAGCAGCTGGACAGGGGGGATTGGAGATACGCAGTATTTT.

The sample holds many counts of this clonotype. This chain uses TRBV7-6 with TRBJ1-4; D ambiguous. The CDR3 loop spans 15 amino acids. Per the germline V gene, CDR1 is SGHVS and CDR2 is FNYEAQ. V shed 5 bases and J shed 4 bases, with 14 bases lying between them. CDR3 coding DNA: TGTGCCAGCAGCCTAGTCAGGACTTATAATGAAAAACTGTTTTTT. Translated, it gives CASSLVRTYNEKLFF.

This clonotype showed up just a few times. The V gene is TRBV12-3 or TRBV12-4, the J gene TRBJ2-1; 13 bases line up with TRBD2. Trimming at V came to 2 bases and at J to 4 bases, leaving 5 bases not matched to a gene. The CDR3 is 17 amino acids. CDR3 residues: CASSLPRLAGGYNEQFF. The CDR3 DNA follows: TGTGCCAGCAGTTTACCCAGACTAGCGGGGGGTTACAATGAGCAGTTCTTC.

The rearrangement uses TRBV2 and TRBJ2-1; D call uncertain. The ends were cut back, 8 bases at V and 1 base at J, with 12 bases in the middle. CDR1 is SNHLY, CDR2 FYNNEI, per germline. The CDR3 spans 14 residues. The CDR3 sequence is CASLDRSSYNEQFF. DNA of the CDR3: TGTGCCAGCTTGGACCGTTCATCCTACAATGAGCAGTTCTTC.

The chain has TRBV12-3 or TRBV12-4 and TRBJ2-1; TRBD1 matches at 10 bases. J gave up 14 bases and V 6 bases, and 4 bases lay outside the gene matches. The CDR3 length is 11 residues. CDR3 nucleotide sequence: TGTGCCAGCAGCAGACAGGGGGCCAAGTTCTTC. Its protein is CASSRQGAKFF.

As concerns this clonotype: One end of the junction varies from germline; a read error may be responsible. V and J are TRBV7-2 and TRBJ2-1, with TRBD2 matching over 8 bases. There are 14 residues in the CDR3. CDR1 and CDR2 (germline): SGHTA, FQGNSA. The CDR3 protein is CASSLAGPIDEQFF. CDR3 sequence (DNA): TGTGCCAGCAGTTTAGCGGGACCAATCGATGAGCAGTTCTTC. The full variable domain, in which reference TRBV7-2 and TRBJ2-1 provide the parts outside the CDR3, is GAGVSQSPSNKVTEKGKDVELRCDPISGHTALYWYRQSLGQGLEFLIYFQGNSAPDKSGLPSDRFSAERTGGSVSTLTIQRTQQEDSAVYLCASSLAGPIDEQFFGPGTRLTVL.

This chain connects TRBV7-9 to TRBJ2-1, with 8 bases identical to TRBD2. Germline trimming cut 1 base from V and 5 bases from J; bases unmatched to any gene: 4. CDR3 size: 15 residues. The germline gives CDR1 SEHNR, CDR2 FQNEAQ (reference sequence). This chain's CDR3 is CASSLGLAKHNEQFF. The CDR3 region has the DNA TGTGCCAGCAGCTTAGGACTAGCGAAGCACAATGAGCAGTTCTTC.

The chain uses TRBV7-2 and TRBJ2-1; no clear D gene. The CDR3 sequence is 13 residues long. Germline V lookup: CDR1 SGHTA, CDR2 FQGNSA. With 5 bases removed from V and 9 bases from J, the gap between germline ends came to 14 bases. CDR3 sequence reads: CASSPPLFFEQFF. CDR3 nucleotide sequence: TGTGCCAGCAGCCCGCCCCTTTTTTTTGAGCAGTTCTTC.

This rearrangement joins TRBV7-8 to TRBJ2-3; no definite D call. V was trimmed by 5 bases and J by 1 base, leaving 16 bases between them. This CDR3 has 16 residues. CDR1 and CDR2 from the germline V gene are SGHVS and FQNEAQ. This CDR3 reads CASSPIGWSGTDTQYF. The CDR3 region has the DNA TGTGCCAGCAGCCCAATAGGGTGGTCGGGCACAGATACGCAGTATTTT.

The V gene is TRBV27, the J gene TRBJ1-1; 8 bases match TRBD1. The CDR3 consists of 13 residues. CDR1 and CDR2 (germline): MNHEY, SMNVEV (reference sequence). With V trimmed by 6 bases and J by 6 bases, 6 bases remained unmatched. CDR3 coding DNA: TGTGCCAGCAGACCAGGGGGCGGCCCTGAAGCTTTCTTT. Protein product: CASRPGGGPEAFF.

The V call is TRBV24-1, the J call TRBJ2-2; weak D call: TRBD1 (6 bases). Trimming removed 3 bases from V and 2 bases from J, with 12 bases in between. CDR3 length: 16 amino acids. Per the germline V gene, CDR1 is KGHDR and CDR2 is SFDVKD. The CDR3 is CATSDPTGPNTGELFF. In nucleotides, the CDR3 is TGTGCCACCAGTGATCCCACAGGGCCTAACACCGGGGAGCTGTTTTTT.

The chain couples TRBV7-9 to TRBJ2-1, with D unclear. The germline gives CDR1 SEHNR, CDR2 FQNEAQ (reference sequence). V was clipped by 2 bases and J by 10 bases, with 12 bases between them. CDR3 length equals 13 residues. The DNA for the CDR3 is TGTGCCAGCAGCTTACCGTCTATTGGGGAGCAGTTCTTC. The encoded protein is CASSLPSIGEQFF.

This chain uses TRBV7-2 with TRBJ2-2, with D perhaps TRBD2 (5 bases). Per the germline V gene, CDR1 is SGHTA and CDR2 is FQGNSA. CDR3 length: 13 amino acids. The ends were cut back, 5 bases at V and 6 bases at J, with 10 bases in the middle. DNA of the CDR3: TGTGCCAGCAGCCCAGTGCGGGCCGGGGAGCTGTTTTTT. Residues: CASSPVRAGELFF.

This clonotype was seen a handful of times. The chain carries TRBV4-2 and TRBJ2-1, with D unresolved. The CDR3 contains 13 residues. V dropped 1 base and J dropped 6 bases, with 7 bases sitting between them. Germline lookup yields CDR1 LGHNA and CDR2 YNFKEQ. Written as DNA, the CDR3 is TGTGCCAGCAGCCAAGGGCTTGTCAATGAGCAGTTCTTC. Translation: CASSQGLVNEQFF.

V and J are TRBV20-1 and TRBJ1-1, with 8 bases lining up with TRBD1. Germline V gene lookup returns CDR1 DFQATT and CDR2 SNEGSKA (reference sequence). V lost 2 bases to trimming and J lost 7 bases; unmatched junction nucleotides: 3. The CDR3 consists of 12 residues. CDR3: CSARQGAGEAFF. The DNA of the CDR3 is TGCAGTGCTAGACAGGGGGCGGGTGAAGCTTTCTTT.

The chain recombines TRBV6-1 with TRBJ2-3, with 7 bases identical to TRBD1. Trimming at V came to 6 bases and at J to 11 bases, leaving 17 bases not matched to a gene. Germline CDR1 and CDR2: MNHNS and SASEGT. CDR3 size: 15 residues. The CDR3 loop is CASSRTQGTMQGQYF. The CDR3 DNA reads as TGTGCCAGCAGCCGTACACAGGGGACCATGCAGGGGCAGTATTTT.

V and J are TRBV5-1 and TRBJ2-5; no reliable D call. Trimming removed 5 bases at V and 2 bases at J, with 13 bases between. The CDR3 runs to 14 residues. Germline lookup yields CDR1 SGHRS and CDR2 YFSETQ. CDR3 DNA sequence: TGCGCCAGCAGTAGCTGGGCCCCTCAAGAGACCCAGTACTTC. Amino acid sequence: CASSSWAPQETQYF.

This chain links TRBV6-2 or TRBV6-3 with TRBJ2-6, with D unresolved. The germline V and J ends were trimmed by 5 bases and 0 bases, with 11 bases remaining between them. This CDR3 spans 16 amino acids. Germline CDR1 and CDR2: MNHEY and SVGEGT. CDR3 nucleotide sequence: TGTGCCAGCAGTCCCCGGGCCAGCTCTGGGGCCAACGTCCTGACTTTC. Protein sequence: CASSPRASSGANVLTF.

This clonotype was detected only a few times. The chain uses TRBV20-1 and TRBJ2-7; D is undetermined. This CDR3 is 15 amino acids long. Germline lookup yields CDR1 DFQATT and CDR2 SNEGSKA (reference sequence). Trimming shortened V by 0 bases and J by 0 bases, and 12 bases separated the two germline ends. The CDR3 region is CSARDLRPSSYEQYF. DNA for the CDR3: TGCAGTGCTAGAGATCTCAGACCGAGCTCCTACGAGCAGTACTTC.

The V call is TRBV2, the J call TRBJ2-7; 7 bases fit TRBD1. CDR1 and CDR2 (germline): SNHLY, FYNNEI. J was trimmed by 5 bases and V by 5 bases; bases with no gene match: 12. CDR3 length: 15 amino acids. CDR3 residues: CASSSRPQTGNEQYV. DNA for the CDR3: TGTGCCAGCAGTTCCCGACCCCAGACAGGGAACGAGCAGTACGTC.

CDR3 in DNA: TGTGCCACCAGCAGAGAGACGGGGGGGCGTGGAGAGACCCAGTACTTC. Its protein is CATSRETGGRGETQYF. The rearrangement uses TRBV15 and TRBJ2-5; 8 bases map to TRBD2. V dropped 0 bases and J dropped 4; count of bases not matched to a gene: 7. This CDR3 has 16 residues. Germline V gene sequence: CDR1 LNHNV, CDR2 YYDKDF (reference sequence).

The chain joins TRBV7-2 to TRBJ2-2; D is unresolved. CDR1 SGHTA and CDR2 FQGNSA come from the germline V gene. V was trimmed by 5 bases and J by 4 bases, leaving 11 bases between them. The CDR3 has 14 amino acids. CDR3 sequence: CASSQALGTGELFF. CDR3 bases: TGTGCCAGCAGCCAGGCCCTCGGCACCGGGGAGCTGTTTTTT.